This note documents a single TCR beta chain sequence. This entry belongs to a study of OX40 agonist ivuxolimab in advanced cancers. About the study: The patients' treatment was ivuxolimab, an agonistic anti-OX40 (CD134) antibody. Ivuxolimab was delivered to patients intravenously every 2 weeks at doses spanning 0.01 to 10 mg/kg.

Method: immunoSEQ multiplex PCR; TCRdb's copy keeps in-frame clones and lacks some. The sample yields approximately 74,000 clones, about 85% seen once. Any history of autoimmune disease or systemic immunosuppression disqualified patients. Germline loops: CDR1 SEHNR, CDR2 FQNEAQ (reference sequence). The CDR3 has 14 amino acids. Germline trimming cut 1 base from V and 3 bases from J; bases unmatched to any gene: 3. The TCR comes from an adult with an advanced solid tumor such as melanoma, head and neck, liver or kidney cancer. The chain couples TRBV7-9 to TRBJ2-7; TRBD2 aligns across 7 bases. This material consisted of CD4+ or CD8+ T cells sorted from blood, taken in a trial of the OX40 agonist ivuxolimab. The CDR3 reads CASSLGGSGYEQYF. In DNA, the CDR3 is TGTGCCAGCAGCTTAGGCGGGAGCGGCTACGAGCAGTACTTC.